Following are 16 T cell receptor delta chains from one sample sequenced in a study of gamma-delta chains in newborns, infants, children. TCRdb reprocessed the reads through CATT. The sample holds thousands of delta-chain clones, more than 0.55% seen once. Sequencing input: blood. These receptors all stem from a child who was a newborn, infant or young child, either healthy, febrile or measles-vaccinated (not recorded which).

As to this clone: The amino acid sequence in TCRdb belongs to a much larger clone and departs from this DNA's translation at residue 5, likely a sequencing read error; the sequence shown is translated from the DNA. The rearrangement uses TRDV2 and TRDJ3; weak D call: TRDD3 (5 bases). V dropped 3 bases and J dropped 2 bases, with 7 bases sitting between them. Germline-derived CDR1 and CDR2 are GEAIGNYY and EKD. This CDR3 has 15 amino acids. CDR3 region: CACDLGTWDTRQMFF. The CDR3 coding sequence is TGTGCCTGTGACTTGGGGACCTGGGACACCCGACAGATGTTTTTC.

This clone was seen more than once but under ten times. This may be a read error, as it is one base from a much larger clone. At the DNA level, this CDR3 is encoded by other sequences in the same sample as well. The chain employs TRDV2 and TRDJ3; either TRDD2 or TRDD3 may fit D (7 bases each). Germline values: CDR1 GEAIGNYY, CDR2 EKD. The CDR3 covers 19 residues. CDR3 in amino acids: CACDTRTGAPSWDTRQMFF. The DNA for the CDR3 is TGTGCCTGTGACACGCGAACTGGGGCCCCTTCCTGGGACACCCGACAAATGTTTTTC.

This clone was recorded a few times. The likely explanation is a read error, given a far larger clone one base away. The identical CDR3 is also encoded by other nucleotide sequences in the sample. The CDR3 DNA is TGTGCCTGTGACTGGGGGACCTGGGACACCCGGCAGATGTTTTTC. Protein product: CACDWGTWDTRQMFF. The gene calls are TRDV2 and TRDJ3; TRDD3 aligns across 7 bases. Per the germline V gene, CDR1 is GEAIGNYY and CDR2 is EKD. The CDR3 extends over 15 amino acids.

Turning to this clone: It differs at one base from a far larger clone, so likely a read error. At the DNA level, this CDR3 is encoded by other sequences in the same sample as well. CDR3 nucleotides: TGTGCCTGTGACACTCTGGGGGACTCCTTGACAGCACAACTCTTCTTT. Translating it yields CACDTLGDSLTAQLFF. V is TRDV2 and J is TRDJ2, with 8 bases lining up with TRDD3. The CDR3 loop spans 16 amino acids. J lost 2 bases, V lost 1 base, and 5 bases had no gene match. CDR1 is GEAIGNYY, CDR2 EKD, per germline.

As regards this clone: One base separates it from a far larger clone, so it is likely a read error. Other DNA variants within this sample encode the same CDR3. The chain links TRDV2 to TRDJ2, with TRDD3 matching 8 bases. The CDR3 consists of 14 residues. CDR1 GEAIGNYY and CDR2 EKD come from the germline V gene. CDR3 in amino acids: CACDTWGMTAQLFF. DNA of the CDR3: TGTGCCTGCGACACCTGGGGGATGACAGCACAACTCTTCTTT.

A note on this clone: A read error likely explains why the TCRdb protein, taken from a much larger clone, differs from this DNA's translation at residue 7; the protein shown is translated from the DNA. The chain employs TRDV2 and TRDJ3, with D perhaps matching TRDD3 (6 bases). The CDR3 runs to 19 residues. The germline V gene has CDR1 GEAIGNYY and CDR2 EKD. Trimming removed 0 bases from V and 0 bases from J, with 14 bases in between. The CDR3 reads CACDTVRGERSWDTRQMFF. In DNA, the CDR3 is TGTGCCTGTGACACCGTACGGGGGGAGCGCTCCTGGGACACCCGACAGATGTTTTTC.

Comments on this clone: The protein held in TCRdb is that of a much larger clone and does not match this DNA's translation at residues 5 and 14, likely because of a read error; the protein shown is translated from the DNA. The chain recombines TRDV2 with TRDJ3; 11 bases match TRDD3. The CDR3 spans 19 residues. CDR1 is GEAIGNYY and CDR2 is EKD in the germline V gene. CDR3 DNA sequence: TGTGCCTGTGACGCCGTACTGGGGGATAGCTCCTGGGACGCCCGACAGATGTTTTTC. Encoded protein: CACDAVLGDSSWDARQMFF.

The sample holds a few counts of this clone. Relative to the germline gene, one junction end is altered; a read error may explain this. The chain is built from TRDV2 and TRDJ3, with 12 bases matching TRDD3. The germline CDR1 and CDR2 sequences are GEAIGNYY and EKD. The CDR3 extends over 20 amino acids. The CDR3 DNA sequence: TGTGCCTGTGACACATCTGGGGGATACGCTAGCTCCTGGGTCACCCGACAGACGTTTTTC. Its protein product is CACDTSGGYASSWVTRQTFF.

Concerning this clone itself: This sequence is one base from a far larger clone and is likely a read error. The same CDR3 is also encoded by other DNA sequences in this sample. The chain combines TRDV2 with TRDJ3; D ambiguous. Trimming pared 3 bases from V and 0 bases from J, leaving 8 bases between. CDR1 GEAIGNYY and CDR2 EKD come from the germline V gene. The CDR3 runs 16 residues. In DNA, the CDR3 is TGTGCCTGTGACCGCTCTAGCTCCTGGGACACCCGACAGATGTTTTTC. Amino acids: CACDRSSSWDTRQMFF.

A word on this clone: This DNA's translation and the protein TCRdb lists, from a much larger clone, do not match at residue 16, likely due to a read error; the protein shown is translated from the DNA. This CDR3 is CACDTWDTGSWDTRQVFF. CDR3 sequence (DNA): TGTGCCTGTGACACCTGGGATACGGGATCCTGGGACACCCGACAGGTGTTTTTC. The genes are TRDV2 and TRDJ3; TRDD3 matches at 8 bases. The CDR3 is 18 amino acids. Looked up from germline, CDR1 is GEAIGNYY and CDR2 is EKD.

On this clone: The protein TCRdb gives is from a much larger clone and does not agree with this DNA's translation at residue 8, likely a read error; the protein shown here comes from the DNA. This chain links TRDV2 with TRDJ3; the D gene is possibly TRDD3 (6 bases). The CDR3 sequence is 20 residues long. Trimming removed 0 bases from V and 0 bases from J, with 17 bases in between. Germline V gene lookup returns CDR1 GEAIGNYY and CDR2 EKD. The CDR3 loop is CACDTWGVRRSSWDTRQMFF. The CDR3 nucleotides are TGTGCCTGTGACACCTGGGGGGTACGCCGAAGCTCCTGGGACACCCGACAGATGTTTTTC.

This clone occurred a few times. A read error may explain this, as a much larger clone is one base away. At the DNA level, this CDR3 is encoded by other sequences in the same sample as well. The chain uses TRDV2 and TRDJ3; TRDD3 agrees at 12 bases. CDR3 size: 21 residues. Germline CDR1 GEAIGNYY, CDR2 EKD. Trimming at V came to 2 bases and at J to 4 bases, leaving 14 bases not matched to a gene. CDR3 sequence reads: CACDSVLVLGDTGWDTRQMFF. The CDR3 region has the DNA TGTGCCTGTGACAGCGTACTCGTACTGGGGGATACCGGTTGGGACACCCGACAGATGTTTTTC.

This clone turned up a few times. The TCRdb protein comes from a much larger clone and disagrees with this DNA's translation at residue 6, likely due to a read error; the protein given here is derived from the DNA. The genes are TRDV2 and TRDJ3; TRDD3 matches 8 bases. The germline CDR1 and CDR2 sequences are GEAIGNYY and EKD. The CDR3 is 19 residues long. With V trimmed by 0 bases and J by 0 bases, 6 bases remained unmatched. This CDR3 reads CACDTRGGGYSWDTRQMFF. CDR3 in DNA: TGTGCCTGTGACACCAGAGGAGGGGGATACTCCTGGGACACCCGACAGATGTTTTTC.

Judged by abundance, this clone is medium-sized (0.01 to 0.1%). The likely explanation is a read error, given a far larger clone one base away. The chain combines TRDV2 with TRDJ3; the match to TRDD3 covers 8 bases. CDR3 length equals 17 residues. V trimming: 3 bases; J trimming: 0 bases; junction bases outside the gene matches: 3. From germline, CDR1 is GEAIGNYY and CDR2 EKD. CDR3 nucleotide sequence: TGTGCCTGTGACGCCTGGGGGAGCTCCTGGGACACCCGACAGATGTTTTTC. As protein: CACDAWGSSWDTRQMFF.

Details on this clone: The TCRdb record carries a much larger clone's protein, which differs from this DNA's translation at residue 13; a read error is the likely cause, and the protein listed here is the DNA translation. V and J are TRDV2 and TRDJ1; TRDD3 agrees at 11 bases. CDR3 length: 15 residues. The V gene's germline CDR1 is GEAIGNYY and CDR2 EKD. The CDR3 region has the DNA TGTGCCTGTGACACCTGGGGGATACGAGGCGATAAACCCATCTTT. This codes for CACDTWGIRGDKPIF.

This clone came up a few times. A far larger clone is only one base removed, so a read error is likely. Other DNA variants within this sample encode the same CDR3. This chain links TRDV2 with TRDJ1, with 7 bases identical to TRDD3. The CDR3 is 12 residues long. The germline gives CDR1 GEAIGNYY, CDR2 EKD. Trimming at V came to 7 bases and at J to 2 bases, leaving 3 bases not matched to a gene. DNA of the CDR3: TGTGCCTGCGACTGGGGTACCGATAAACTCATCTTT. Translated: CACDWGTDKLIF.